This T cell receptor (beta chain) appears in the sequencing data of a study of beta chain features in type 1 diabetes. Findings of the study overall: Moderate but significant shortening of TCRB CDR3s was recorded in all four CD4+ subsets from Type 1 diabetes patients. Equally in patients and controls, shorter templates might have been favored by PCR. When VDJ junctions were examined, type 1 diabetes patients showed fewer insertions and more deletions.

With regard to this clone: Its antigen remains unknown.

The CDR3 is made up of 16 amino acids. Germline CDR1 SEHNR, CDR2 FQNEAQ (reference sequence). Trimming shortened V by 1 base and J by 5 bases, and 17 bases separated the two germline ends. The authors obtained over 95% purity in all sorted populations. The entirety of the isolated RNA underwent reverse transcription, so expressed TCRB transcripts were sequenced. TCRdb's copy holds only in-frame clones and misses some; the assay was immunoSEQ multiplex PCR. The top ten hold approximately 0.053% of the sample, which has around 240,000 clones, 55% to 70% seen once. Sequenced input: naive CD4+ T cells from blood. The chain has TRBV7-9 and TRBJ2-5; D is undetermined. This sequence was found in a man in his thirties or forties in good health. Written as DNA, the CDR3 is TGTGCCAGCAGCTTAGGGGCTACCGAGAAACGGGAGACCCAGTACTTC. Amino acid sequence: CASSLGATEKRETQYF.